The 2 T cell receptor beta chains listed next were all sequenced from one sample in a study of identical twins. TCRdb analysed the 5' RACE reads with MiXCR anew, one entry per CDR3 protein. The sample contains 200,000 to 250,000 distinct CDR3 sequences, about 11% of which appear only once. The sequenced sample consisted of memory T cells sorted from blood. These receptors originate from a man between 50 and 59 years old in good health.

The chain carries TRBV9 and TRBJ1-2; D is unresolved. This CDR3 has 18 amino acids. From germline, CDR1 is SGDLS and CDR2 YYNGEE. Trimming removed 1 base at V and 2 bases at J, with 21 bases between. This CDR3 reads CASSVPGSLYPYNYGYTF. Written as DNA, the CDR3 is TGTGCCAGCAGCGTACCGGGGTCCCTCTACCCTTACAACTATGGCTACACCTTC.

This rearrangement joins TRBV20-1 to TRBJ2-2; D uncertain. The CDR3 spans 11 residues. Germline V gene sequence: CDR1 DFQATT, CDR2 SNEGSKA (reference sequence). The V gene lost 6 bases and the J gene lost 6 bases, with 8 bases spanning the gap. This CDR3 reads CSARTAGELFF. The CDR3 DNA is TGCAGTGCCAGGACGGCCGGGGAGCTGTTTTTT.